Each of the 8 T cell receptor beta chains below was sequenced from the same sample in a study of blood T cells in healthy people across ages. A second about 6 to 12 cycle PCR used barcoded and J-beta primers. MiXCR was run by TCRdb on the 5' RACE reads, yielding one entry per CDR3 protein. The sample has 1.5 million to 2 million distinct CDR3 sequences, 35% to 50% seen once. The sequenced sample was blood. All receptors come from a human donor in good health.

The CDR3 DNA is TGTGCCAGCAGTCCAGGGGGCCCTTTGGGAGACAATGAGCAGTTCTTC. As protein: CASSPGGPLGDNEQFF. The chain combines TRBV6-5 with TRBJ2-1; 8 bases match TRBD1. Germline V gives CDR1 MNHEY, CDR2 SVGAGI. The CDR3 contains 16 residues. Trimming took 5 bases from V and 5 from J; bases not matched to a gene: 11.

This chain joins TRBV10-3 and TRBJ2-3, with D unresolved. This CDR3 has 14 amino acids. The germline V gene encodes CDR1 ENHRY and CDR2 SYGVKD. V lost 10 bases, J lost 2 bases, and 16 bases lay in between. CDR3 bases: TGTGCCAGCAACGTGGCAGGACCCACAGATACGCAGTATTTT. The encoded protein is CASNVAGPTDTQYF.

About this clonotype: Germline is not matched at one junction end, which may reflect a read error. The CDR3 coding sequence is TGTGCCAGCAGCTTAGGACTAGCGGGGGTCATGAGTTCCTACGATGAGCAGTTCTTC. Translation: CASSLGLAGVMSSYDEQFF. The gene calls are TRBV7-8 and TRBJ2-1; 12 nucleotides line up with TRBD2. Germline V CDR1 and CDR2: SGHVS, FQNEAQ. The length of the CDR3 is 19 residues.

To note about this clonotype: An end of the junction does not agree with germline; a read error may underlie this. The chain has TRBV7-2 and TRBJ1-2; D not certain. The CDR3 spans 13 residues. Germline lookup yields CDR1 SGHTA and CDR2 FQGNSA. The CDR3 spells CAGSLSGFYGYTF. As DNA, the CDR3 is TGTGCCGGCAGCTTATCGGGTTTCTATGGCTACACCTTC.

The chain uses TRBV12-3 or TRBV12-4 and TRBJ2-1; TRBD1 or TRBD2 may be the D gene (6 bases each). The CDR3 is 13 amino acids. The V end lost 8 bases, the J end lost 9 bases, and 17 bases lay between the germline ends. The CDR3 DNA sequence: TGTGCCAGCCACGAGGGGGGAATTAGTGAGCAGTTCTTC. This gives the protein CASHEGGISEQFF.

This clonotype showed up many times. The chain joins TRBV4-3 to TRBJ2-7, with unresolved D. Germline V gives CDR1 LGHNA, CDR2 YSLEER. Trimming left V 2 bases short and J 4 bases short, with 15 bases between. The CDR3 extends over 15 amino acids. CDR3 nucleotide sequence: TGCGCCAGCAGCCAAACCCCCGGGCCCACTTACGAGCAGTACTTC. Translated, it gives CASSQTPGPTYEQYF.

The rearrangement joins TRBV10-3 to TRBJ2-1; 7 nucleotides agree with TRBD1. Germline CDR1 reads ENHRY; CDR2 reads SYGVKD. The CDR3 length is 16 residues. Trimming cost V 4 bases and J 4 bases; bases outside gene matches: 10. CDR3 sequence: CAISGAGGSGYNEQFF. The DNA for the CDR3 is TGTGCCATCAGTGGGGCAGGGGGTTCGGGGTACAATGAGCAGTTCTTC.

This clonotype was recorded at least ten times. This chain connects TRBV29-1 to TRBJ2-7, with a tentative D call TRBD1 (5 bases). CDR1 and CDR2 (germline): SQVTM, ANQGSEA. V was pared by 4 bases and J by 0 bases, with 7 bases between. This CDR3 comprises 12 residues. The CDR3 sequence is CSVGGNSYEQYF. In DNA form, the CDR3 reads TGCAGCGTTGGGGGCAACTCCTACGAGCAGTACTTC.